The rows below give T cell receptor beta chains drawn from one sample of a study of human T cells and chemical hapten exposure. From the RACE reads, TCRdb called clonotypes with MiXCR, one entry per CDR3 protein. Of more than 75,000 distinct CDR3 sequences listed, roughly 8.7% are singletons. Sequencing was carried out using whole blood. Receptor source: a male donor in good health. Some clones in this sample may be carry-over from other donors' samples. Each CDR3 is given with its conserved first and last residue. The D gene is left open where the match is weak. Clone size is shown for a subset of rows, as once, few, many or a class of expanded clone.

V	size	J	D	DNA	CDR3
TRBV4-2	many	TRBJ2-1	TRBD1	TGTGCCAGCAGCCAACCCCAGGGGGACAATGAGCAGTTCTTC	CASSQPQGDNEQFF
TRBV2	few	TRBJ2-1	TRBD1	TGTGCCAGCAGCGCCACAGGGGTGGTTAGCGATGAGCAGTTCTTC	CASSATGVVSDEQFF
TRBV25-1	-	TRBJ1-2	-	TGTGCCAGCAGTGAAGGCCAAAACTACACCTTC	CASSEGQNYTF
TRBV7-2	many	TRBJ1-2	TRBD1	TGTGCCAGCAGCCCGATGGGACAGCTTTATGGCTACACCTTC	CASSPMGQLYGYTF
TRBV7-9	few	TRBJ1-5	-	TGTGCCAGCAGCTTAGCATCGGGGGCAGTGGGACAGCCCCAGCATTTT	CASSLASGAVGQPQHF
TRBV30	few	TRBJ1-1	-	TGTGCCTGGAGTGTTCGGGCCGATATGAACACTGAAGCTTTCTTT	CAWSVRADMNTEAFF
TRBV7-2	few	TRBJ1-5	-	TGTGCCAGCAGCTTAGGACGGGGAGGGGACAATCAGCCCCAGCATTTT	CASSLGRGGDNQPQHF
TRBV7-9	-	TRBJ1-1	TRBD1	TGTGCCAGCAGCTTAGACGACAGGGGGCTCATGAACACTGAAGCTTTCTTT	CASSLDDRGLMNTEAFF
TRBV6-1	-	TRBJ2-7	TRBD1	TGTGCCAGCAGTGCGATGACAGGGGTCTCCTACGAGCAGTACTTC	CASSAMTGVSYEQYF
TRBV30	few	TRBJ1-1	TRBD1	TGTGCCTGGAGTTCTGGACAGGGGGGCGGCCCGTTAAGGCGTGGAGCTTTCTTT	CAWSSGQGGGPLRRGAFF
TRBV7-9	many	TRBJ2-3	-	TGTGCCAGCAGCCTCTGGGACACCGCTAGCACAGATACGCAGTATTTT	CASSLWDTASTDTQYF
TRBV2	few	TRBJ2-4	-	TGTGCCAGCAGCTACAGGGGAGGACTGGCCAAAAACATTCAGTACTTC	CASSYRGGLAKNIQYF
TRBV10-3	few	TRBJ1-1	-	TGTGCCATCAGTGAGGTTTTCGGGAACACTGAAGCTTTCTTT	CAISEVFGNTEAFF
TRBV28	-	TRBJ2-1	TRBD2	TGTGCCAGCAGCCCACCGCCAACTAGCGGAATTAACTACAATGAGCAGTTCTTC	CASSPPPTSGINYNEQFF
TRBV7-2	many	TRBJ2-1	TRBD2	TGTGCCAGCAGCTGGACTAGCGGGTATGACAATGAGCAGTTCTTC	CASSWTSGYDNEQFF
TRBV9	many	TRBJ2-3	TRBD2	TGTGCCAGCAGCTTCCCGGGACTAGCGACAGATACGCAGTATTTT	CASSFPGLATDTQYF
TRBV12-3/TRBV12-4	-	TRBJ2-7	-	TGTGCCAGCAGCCGCGGGGACCACGAGCAGTACTTC	CASSRGDHEQYF
TRBV5-4	-	TRBJ2-1	-	TGTGCCAGCAGCTTTAGCGGCGCTGAGCAGTTCTTC	CASSFSGAEQFF
TRBV7-2	-	TRBJ2-1	-	TGTGCCAGCAGCTTAGACCGGGCCAATGAGCAGTTCTTC	CASSLDRANEQFF
TRBV20-1	few	TRBJ1-1	-	TGCAGTGCTAGACCTCAGGGAACTGAAGCTTTCTTT	CSARPQGTEAFF
TRBV27	-	TRBJ1-1	-	TGTGCCAGCAGTTCCTTCACGAACACTGAAGCTTTCTTT	CASSSFTNTEAFF
TRBV7-2	-	TRBJ1-1	TRBD1	TGTGCCAGCAGCCCCCCGACAGGGATGAACACTGAAGCTTTCTTT	CASSPPTGMNTEAFF
TRBV6-2/TRBV6-3	many	TRBJ2-3	TRBD1	TGTGCCAGCAGTCCGGGACAGGGGGAGGCAGATACGCAGTATTTT	CASSPGQGEADTQYF
TRBV27	many	TRBJ1-2	-	TGTGCCAGCAAGAGTAGTGCTGACTATGGCTACACCTTC	CASKSSADYGYTF
TRBV11-2	-	TRBJ2-1	-	TGTGCCAGCAGCTTAGAGCTCTCCAATGAGCAGTTCTTC	CASSLELSNEQFF
TRBV29-1	-	TRBJ2-5	-	TGCAGCGTTGAAGAGGGCTTGGGAGAGACCCAGTACTTC	CSVEEGLGETQYF